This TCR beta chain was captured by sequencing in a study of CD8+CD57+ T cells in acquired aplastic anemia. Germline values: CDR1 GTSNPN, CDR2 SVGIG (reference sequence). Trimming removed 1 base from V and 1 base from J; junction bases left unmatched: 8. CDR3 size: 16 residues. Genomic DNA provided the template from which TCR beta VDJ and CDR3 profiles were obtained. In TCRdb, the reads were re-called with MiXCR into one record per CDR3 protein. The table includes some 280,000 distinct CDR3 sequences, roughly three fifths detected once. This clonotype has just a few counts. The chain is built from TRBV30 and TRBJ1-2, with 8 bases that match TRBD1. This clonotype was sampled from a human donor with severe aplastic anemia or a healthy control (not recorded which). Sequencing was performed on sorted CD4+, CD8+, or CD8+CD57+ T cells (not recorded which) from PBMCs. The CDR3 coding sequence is TGTGCCTGGAGTGGGACAGGGAGGGATAGTAACTATGGCTACACCTTC. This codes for CAWSGTGRDSNYGYTF.